This TCR beta chain was identified in a study of blood T cells in healthy people across ages. Study conclusions and caveats: Long-lived and aged donors differed, with more naive CD4+ cells and higher diversity in the long-lived. The authors considered diversity estimates from one million T cells to be underestimates.

This clonotype appeared a few times. What it recognizes is unknown. The V and J ends lost 2 bases and 8 bases respectively, with 9 bases between them. The CDR3 spans 12 residues. Germline V lookup: CDR1 SGHTA, CDR2 FQGTGA. Using a J-beta primer mix together with a sample-barcoded 5' primer, a second PCR was run for roughly 6 to 12 cycles. TCRdb reprocessed the 5' RACE reads with MiXCR, giving one entry per CDR3 protein. The sample shows 800,000 to 950,000 distinct CDR3 sequences, about 27% of them seen only once. These same records also appear under a second study, on T cells of mothers and their children. That work states: TCR recombination output is shaped by thymic selection similarly in related and unrelated pairs.

The V call is TRBV7-3, the J call TRBJ1-1; D unclear. The sample was blood. The clonotype was recovered from a middle-aged woman in good health. The CDR3 DNA reads TGTGCCAGCAGCTTAGGTACGAGGGAAGCTTTCTTT. This gives the protein CASSLGTREAFF.